The following is a T cell receptor beta chain sequence with its context. Its matching antigen is unknown. One end of the junction is discordant with germline, which a read error may explain. Rearranged V-D-J TRB sequences were amplified with a mixed TRB-A/B primer pool. TCRdb recomputed calls from the multiplex PCR reads with MiXCR, one row per CDR3 protein. The data contain fewer than 20,000 distinct CDR3 sequences, about 46% of them singletons. The sample is drawn from a study of T cell repertoires in aging, cancer and after chemotherapy. Study at large: Donor ages fell into six groups from 30 or younger up to 70 or older. Over several months to years, re-sampled healthy donor repertoires clearly shared clones.

This CDR3 region has 14 residues. TCR beta rearrangements were amplified from peripheral blood genomic DNA. Overall study findings and caveats: Loss of evenness, beyond lost richness, contributed to age-related TCR diversity decline in cancer patients.

The receptor's source is a human donor in good health. The chain recombines TRBV12-3 or TRBV12-4 with TRBJ2-7, with D unclear. The material sequenced was blood. The CDR3 DNA follows: TGTGCCAGCAGTCCCCTGGGTGGGTCCTACAAGCAGTACTTC. It codes for CASSPLGGSYKQYF.